The source of this TCR beta chain is a study of Tregs in tolerant kidney transplant recipients. Study-level results: Antigen-driven expansion was suggested because donor-specific Tregs expanded more than all Tregs in tolerant patients. Biological reproducibility was not directly addressed in this study.

Profiling relied on immunoSEQ multiplex PCR, and the TCRdb table lists in-frame clones only, not all of them. The sample lists about 81,000 clones, 91% occurring once. With V trimmed by 6 bases and J by 6 bases, 10 bases remained unmatched. CDR3 length: 15 amino acids. The V gene's germline CDR1 is MNHEY and CDR2 SVGAGI. A remark on this clone: No antigen is known for it.

Recipients received nonmyeloablative bone marrow transplants from related graft donors, with transient mixed chimerism. Unstimulated regulatory T cells (CD4+CD25+CD127-), CD4+CD25- non-regulatory cells, CD4 and CD8 cells were FACS-sorted from thawed PBMCs. The V gene is TRBV6-5, the J gene TRBJ2-7; 11 bases are a match to TRBD1. The TCR sequence derives from a human patient who received a combined kidney and bone marrow transplant. Some of these T cells may belong to the graft donor. Sequenced here: CD4+ T cells from blood (PBMCs), sampled 24 months after the transplant. The CDR3 spells CASRAPGTGGTEQYF. CDR3 in DNA: TGTGCCAGCAGGGCACCCGGGACAGGGGGTACCGAGCAGTACTTC.